A selection of T cell receptor beta chains follows, all from one sample in a study of cytomegalovirus exposure and HLA in healthy donors. Data came from immunoSEQ multiplex PCR; TCRdb stores just in-frame clones and leaves some out. The sample lists some 140,000 clones; roughly three quarters were seen once. The sequencing sample was made of PBMCs. The source is a female donor in good health and CMV-seronegative. Each CDR3 is given with its conserved first and last residue. Each record gives: V gene, D gene, J gene, clone size, CDR3 protein, CDR3 DNA. The D gene is left open where the match is weak. The listing skips clone size in some rows; elsewhere it reads once, few, many or a size class.

>TRBV15|-|TRBJ2-3|-
CATTRGAGRTDTQYF
TGTGCCACCACCCGGGGCGCAGGGAGGACAGATACGCAGTATTTT
>TRBV28|-|TRBJ2-2|once
CASIQSNGQGNTGELFF
TGTGCCAGCATCCAATCCAACGGGCAGGGGAACACCGGGGAGCTGTTTTTT
>TRBV4-3|TRBD1|TRBJ1-2|-
CASSQTGVLVYGYTF
TGCGCCAGCAGCCAAACAGGGGTCCTCGTCTATGGCTACACCTTC
>TRBV2|-|TRBJ2-5|-
CASSAESLSRETQYF
TGTGCCAGCAGTGCCGAGAGTCTAAGTCGAGAGACCCAGTACTTC
>TRBV28|-|TRBJ1-4|-
CASSERPRQEKLFF
TGTGCCAGCAGCGAGAGGCCCCGACAGGAAAAACTGTTTTTT
>TRBV15|TRBD1|TRBJ1-5|-
CATSRDRSSNQPQHF
TGTGCCACCAGCAGGGACAGGAGTAGCAATCAGCCCCAGCATTTT
>TRBV19|-|TRBJ2-3|-
CASSIQGFNTDTQYF
TGTGCCAGTAGTATTCAGGGGTTCAATACAGATACGCAGTATTTT
>TRBV5-1|TRBD1|TRBJ1-1|-
CASSGPQGRMNTEAFF
TGCGCCAGCAGCGGCCCACAGGGGCGAATGAACACTGAAGCTTTCTTT
>TRBV5-1|TRBD2|TRBJ2-3|-
CASSLSSGTLEHTQYF
TGCGCCAGCAGCTTGAGTAGCGGGACCCTCGAACATACGCAGTATTTT
>TRBV27|TRBD2|TRBJ2-4|-
CASTRAGGPGNIQYF
TGTGCCAGCACCCGAGCGGGAGGGCCCGGAAACATTCAGTACTTC
>TRBV4-3|-|TRBJ1-4|-
CASSRDINEKLFF
TGCGCCAGCAGCAGGGACATCAATGAAAAACTGTTTTTT
>TRBV4-1|TRBD2|TRBJ2-1|-
CASSQALTPSGRANEQFF
TGCGCCAGCAGCCAAGCGCTCACCCCTAGCGGGAGGGCCAATGAGCAGTTCTTC
>TRBV7-9|-|TRBJ2-1|-
CASSASYNEQFF
TGTGCCAGCAGCGCGTCCTACAATGAGCAGTTCTTC
>TRBV9|-|TRBJ2-2|-
CASSLSSTGELFF
TGTGCCAGCAGCCTTTCCTCGACCGGGGAGCTGTTTTTT
>TRBV7-3|TRBD1|TRBJ1-6|-
CASSSSGTVNSPLHF
TGTGCCAGCAGCTCCTCCGGGACAGTGAATTCACCCCTCCACTTT
>TRBV7-9|-|TRBJ1-2|-
CASSTRGGSGYTF
TGTGCCAGCAGCACTAGAGGGGGTTCTGGCTACACCTTC
>TRBV29-1|-|TRBJ1-2|-
CSVARGSYGYTF
TGCAGCGTTGCCAGGGGATCCTATGGCTACACCTTC
>TRBV7-9|-|TRBJ1-2|-
CASSLSVGARYGYTF
TGTGCCAGCAGCTTATCCGTTGGGGCTCGCTATGGCTACACCTTC
>TRBV7-9|-|TRBJ2-5|once
CASSSGFETQYF
TGTGCCAGCAGCTCAGGGTTCGAGACCCAGTACTTC
>TRBV27|-|TRBJ2-3|-
CARAVRLLWSITDTQYF
TGTGCCAGAGCCGTGCGGTTGTTGTGGTCAATCACAGATACGCAGTATTTT
>TRBV18|-|TRBJ1-2|-
CASSLRSPSDSSFTF
TGTGCCAGCTCACTTCGATCTCCGAGTGACAGCTCGTTCACCTTC
>TRBV2|TRBD2|TRBJ2-5|-
CARNSGVQETQYF
TGTGCCAGGAATAGCGGGGTCCAAGAGACCCAGTACTTC
>TRBV6-1|-|TRBJ1-1|-
CASRLLREAFF
TGTGCCAGCAGATTACTCCGTGAAGCTTTCTTT
>TRBV4-3|TRBD2|TRBJ2-1|-
CASSQDWSSGRAQFF
TGCGCCAGCAGCCAAGATTGGAGTAGCGGGAGGGCCCAGTTCTTC
>TRBV7-9|TRBD2|TRBJ2-7|-
CASSLLGLDPQYF
TGTGCCAGCAGCTTATTGGGACTAGATCCGCAGTACTTC
>TRBV11-3|-|TRBJ1-1|-
CASSLGSGVGTEAFF
TGTGCCAGCAGCTTAGGGTCGGGGGTCGGGACTGAAGCTTTCTTT
>TRBV2|-|TRBJ1-4|few
CASSAGTQNEKLFF
TGTGCCAGCTCTGCCGGGACACAGAATGAAAAACTGTTTTTT
>TRBV10-3|-|TRBJ2-5|once
CAILPSGEETQYF
TGTGCCATTCTCCCCTCGGGGGAAGAGACCCAGTACTTC
>TRBV11-2|TRBD1|TRBJ2-5|-
CASSVTGGVGYQETQYF
TGTGCCAGCAGCGTGACAGGGGGAGTAGGGTACCAAGAGACCCAGTACTTC
>TRBV5-1|TRBD2|TRBJ2-1|-
CASSPARTSGLDEQFF
TGCGCCAGCAGCCCCGCACGGACTAGCGGTCTGGATGAGCAGTTCTTC
>TRBV9|-|TRBJ2-7|-
CASSALEGVYEQYF
TGTGCCAGCAGCGCCTTGGAAGGGGTCTACGAGCAGTACTTC
>TRBV5-1|TRBD2|TRBJ2-2|-
CASDTSGSGGTGELFF
TGCGCCAGCGATACTAGCGGGAGCGGGGGCACCGGGGAGCTGTTTTTT
>TRBV10-3|-|TRBJ2-1|once
CAIRTTRDEQFF
TGTGCCATCAGAACGACTCGGGATGAGCAGTTCTTC
>TRBV11-3|TRBD2|TRBJ2-5|-
CASSLGTSGRLVETQYF
TGTGCCAGCAGCTTAGGGACTAGCGGGAGGTTGGTAGAGACCCAGTACTTC
>TRBV9|TRBD2|TRBJ2-5|-
CASSVGEGQETQYF
TGTGCCAGCAGCGTAGGGGAGGGACAAGAGACCCAGTACTTC
>TRBV19|-|TRBJ1-2|once
CASSDPRGYTF
TGTGCCAGTAGTGATCCGAGGGGCTACACCTTC
>TRBV29-1|-|TRBJ1-5|-
CSAVLRGINQPQHF
TGCAGCGCTGTACTACGCGGGATCAATCAGCCCCAGCATTTT
>TRBV11-3|-|TRBJ2-2|-
CASSFGVAEDTGELFF
TGTGCCAGCAGCTTCGGGGTAGCGGAGGACACCGGGGAGCTGTTTTTT
>TRBV28|TRBD2|TRBJ2-1|-
CASSFSSGVDNEQFF
TGTGCCAGCAGTTTCTCTAGCGGGGTTGACAATGAGCAGTTCTTC
>TRBV7-6|-|TRBJ2-7|-
CASSPSHRDEQYF
TGTGCCAGCAGTCCGTCTCACAGGGACGAGCAGTACTTC
>TRBV7-8|TRBD1|TRBJ1-1|-
CASSPPGQGAAFF
TGTGCCAGCAGCCCTCCGGGACAGGGGGCAGCTTTCTTT
>TRBV6-1|TRBD2|TRBJ2-3|-
CASSGLAGGGTDTQYF
TGTGCCAGCAGTGGACTAGCGGGAGGAGGTACAGATACGCAGTATTTT
>TRBV5-1|-|TRBJ2-1|-
CASSLTQEQFF
TGCGCCAGCAGCTTGACACAGGAGCAGTTCTTC
>TRBV28|-|TRBJ2-7|-
CAGKSLRGNDEQYF
TGTGCCGGCAAGTCCCTCAGGGGAAACGACGAGCAGTACTTC
>TRBV5-5|TRBD1|TRBJ1-1|few
CASTFQGANTEAFF
TGTGCCAGCACATTTCAGGGGGCTAACACTGAAGCTTTCTTT
>TRBV28|TRBD2|TRBJ2-3|-
CASSQGGLAGYTDTQYF
TGTGCCAGCAGCCAAGGAGGACTAGCGGGGTACACAGATACGCAGTATTTT
>TRBV7-8|TRBD1|TRBJ1-4|-
CASSSPGQTNEKLFF
TGTGCCAGCAGCTCTCCGGGACAGACTAATGAAAAACTGTTTTTT
>TRBV4-1|TRBD2|TRBJ2-5|-
CASSQDLGLGQETQYF
TGCGCCAGCAGCCAAGATTTGGGACTAGGTCAAGAGACCCAGTACTTC
>TRBV6-5|-|TRBJ2-7|few
CASSQAFRGSYEQYF
TGTGCCAGCAGTCAGGCGTTCCGGGGCTCCTACGAGCAGTACTTC
>TRBV6-5|TRBD1|TRBJ2-7|-
CASKQGAVYEQYF
TGTGCCAGCAAACAGGGGGCCGTATACGAGCAGTACTTC
>TRBV7-8|-|TRBJ1-5|-
CASSLDSYSNQPQHF
TGTGCCAGCAGCTTAGACAGCTATAGCAATCAGCCCCAGCATTTT
>TRBV5-6|-|TRBJ1-2|few
CASSLEGSGGYTF
TGTGCCAGCAGCCTCGAGGGATCGGGAGGCTACACCTTC
>TRBV11-3|TRBD2|TRBJ2-5|-
CASSSGRGAEETQYF
TGTGCCAGCAGTTCAGGGAGGGGAGCGGAAGAGACCCAGTACTTC
>TRBV19|TRBD1|TRBJ2-1|-
CASRDRGLNEQFF
TGTGCCAGTAGGGACAGGGGTCTCAATGAGCAGTTCTTC